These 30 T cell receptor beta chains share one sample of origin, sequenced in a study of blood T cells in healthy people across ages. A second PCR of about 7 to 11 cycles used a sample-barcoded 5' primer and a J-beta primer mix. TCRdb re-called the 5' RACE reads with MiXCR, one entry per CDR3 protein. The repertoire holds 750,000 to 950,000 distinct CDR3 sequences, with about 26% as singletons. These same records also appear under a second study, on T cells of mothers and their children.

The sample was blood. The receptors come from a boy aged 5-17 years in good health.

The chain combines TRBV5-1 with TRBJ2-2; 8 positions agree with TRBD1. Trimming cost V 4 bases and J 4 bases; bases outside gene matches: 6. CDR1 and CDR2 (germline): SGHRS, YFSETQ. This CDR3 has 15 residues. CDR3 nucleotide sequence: TGCGCCAGCAGCCCCCTGACAGGGGCCACCGGGGAGCTGTTTTTT. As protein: CASSPLTGATGELFF.

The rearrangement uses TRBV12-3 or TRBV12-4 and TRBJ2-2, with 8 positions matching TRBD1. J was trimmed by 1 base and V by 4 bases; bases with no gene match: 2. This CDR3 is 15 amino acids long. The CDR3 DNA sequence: TGTGCCAGCAGTTGGGGGACAGGGAACACCGGGGAGCTGTTTTTT. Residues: CASSWGTGNTGELFF.

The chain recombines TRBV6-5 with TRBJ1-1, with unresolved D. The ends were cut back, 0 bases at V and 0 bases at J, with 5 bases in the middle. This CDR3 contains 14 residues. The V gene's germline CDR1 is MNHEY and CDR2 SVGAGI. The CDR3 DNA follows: TGTGCCAGCAGTTACTCGGCAGTGAACACTGAAGCTTTCTTT. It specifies CASSYSAVNTEAFF.

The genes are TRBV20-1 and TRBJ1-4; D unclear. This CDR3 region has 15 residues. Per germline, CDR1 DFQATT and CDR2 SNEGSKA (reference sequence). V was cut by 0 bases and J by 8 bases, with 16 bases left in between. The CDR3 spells CSARDWTDEREKLFF. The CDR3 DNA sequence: TGCAGTGCTAGAGACTGGACGGACGAGAGGGAAAAACTGTTTTTT.

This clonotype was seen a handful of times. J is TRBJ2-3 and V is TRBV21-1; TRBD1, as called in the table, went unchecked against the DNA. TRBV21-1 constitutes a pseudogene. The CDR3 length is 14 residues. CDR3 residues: CASSRAGHTDTQYF. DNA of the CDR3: TGTGCCAGCAGCAGAGCGGGACACACAGATACGCAGTATTTT.

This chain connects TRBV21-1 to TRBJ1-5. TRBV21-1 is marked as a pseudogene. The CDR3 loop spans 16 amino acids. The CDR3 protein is CASSRSGTPEGQPQHF. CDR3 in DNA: TGTGCCAGCAGCAGATCGGGGACCCCGGAGGGTCAGCCCCAGCATTTT.

CDR3 residues: CASSYGVTYEQYF. The CDR3 DNA sequence: TGTGCCAGCAGTTACGGAGTTACCTACGAGCAGTACTTC. J is TRBJ2-7 and V is TRBV2, with no clear D. The germline V gene encodes CDR1 SNHLY and CDR2 FYNNEI. This CDR3 has 13 amino acids. The ends were cut back, 5 bases at V and 2 bases at J, with 10 bases in the middle.

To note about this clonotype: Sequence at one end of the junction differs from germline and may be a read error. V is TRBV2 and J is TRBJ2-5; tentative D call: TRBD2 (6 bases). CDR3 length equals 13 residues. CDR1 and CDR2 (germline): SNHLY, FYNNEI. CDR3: CASGSGQQGTQCF. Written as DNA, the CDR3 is TGTGCCAGCGGGAGCGGGCAACAAGGGACCCAGTGCTTC.

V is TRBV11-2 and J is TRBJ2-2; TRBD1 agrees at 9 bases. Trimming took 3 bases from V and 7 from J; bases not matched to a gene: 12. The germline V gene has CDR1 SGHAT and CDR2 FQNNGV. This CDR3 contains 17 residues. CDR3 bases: TGTGCCAGCAGCTTCCAACCGGGACAGGGTTTTATCGGGGAGCTGTTTTTT. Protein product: CASSFQPGQGFIGELFF.

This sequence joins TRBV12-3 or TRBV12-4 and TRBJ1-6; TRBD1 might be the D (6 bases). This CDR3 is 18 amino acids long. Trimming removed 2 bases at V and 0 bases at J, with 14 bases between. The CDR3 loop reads CASSLRWTAGSYNSPLHF. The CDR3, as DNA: TGTGCCAGCAGTTTAAGGTGGACAGCCGGCTCCTATAATTCACCCCTCCACTTT.

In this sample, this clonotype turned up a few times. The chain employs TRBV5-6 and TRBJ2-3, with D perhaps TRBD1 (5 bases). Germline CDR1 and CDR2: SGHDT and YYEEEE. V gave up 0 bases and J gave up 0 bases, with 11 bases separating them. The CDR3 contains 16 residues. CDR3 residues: CASSLGGTNSTDTQYF. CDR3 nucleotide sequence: TGTGCCAGCAGCTTGGGGGGCACAAACAGCACAGATACGCAGTATTTT.

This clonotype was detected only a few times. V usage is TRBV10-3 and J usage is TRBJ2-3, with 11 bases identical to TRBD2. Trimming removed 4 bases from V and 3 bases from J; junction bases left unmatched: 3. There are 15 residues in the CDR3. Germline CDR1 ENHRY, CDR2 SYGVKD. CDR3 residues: CAISGGTSGTDTQYF. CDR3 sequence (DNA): TGTGCCATCAGTGGGGGGACTAGCGGAACAGATACGCAGTATTTT.

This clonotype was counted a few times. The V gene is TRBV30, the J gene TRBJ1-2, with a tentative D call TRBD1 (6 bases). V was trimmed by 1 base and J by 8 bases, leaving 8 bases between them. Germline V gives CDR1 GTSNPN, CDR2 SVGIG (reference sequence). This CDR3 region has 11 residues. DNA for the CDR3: TGTGCCTGGAGTGGGACAGCAGGCTACACCTTC. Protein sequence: CAWSGTAGYTF. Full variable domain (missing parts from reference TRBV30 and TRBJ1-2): SQTIHQWPATLVQPVGSPLSLECTVEGTSNPNLYWYRQAAGRGLQLLFYSVGIGQISSEVPQNLSASRPQDRQFILSSKKLLLSDSGFYLCAWSGTAGYTFGSGTRLTVV.

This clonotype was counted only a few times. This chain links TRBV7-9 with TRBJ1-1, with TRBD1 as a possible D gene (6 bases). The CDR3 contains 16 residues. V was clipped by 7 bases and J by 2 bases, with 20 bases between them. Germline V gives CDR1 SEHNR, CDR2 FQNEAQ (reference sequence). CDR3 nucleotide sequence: TGTGCCAGCACCCCGCGAGGAGCAGGGGACAACACTGAAGCTTTCTTT. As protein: CASTPRGAGDNTEAFF.

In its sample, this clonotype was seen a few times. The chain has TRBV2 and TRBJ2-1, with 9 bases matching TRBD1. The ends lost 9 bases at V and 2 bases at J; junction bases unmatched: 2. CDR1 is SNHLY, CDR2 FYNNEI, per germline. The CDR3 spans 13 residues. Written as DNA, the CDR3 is TGTGCCAGTGGACAGGGGCCCTACAATGAGCAGTTCTTC. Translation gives CASGQGPYNEQFF. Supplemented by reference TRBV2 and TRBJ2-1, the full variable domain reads EPEVTQTPSHQVTQMGQEVILRCVPISNHLYFYWYRQILGQKVEFLVSFYNNEISEKSEIFDDQFSVERPDGSNFTLKIRSTKLEDSAMYFCASGQGPYNEQFFGPGTRLTVL.

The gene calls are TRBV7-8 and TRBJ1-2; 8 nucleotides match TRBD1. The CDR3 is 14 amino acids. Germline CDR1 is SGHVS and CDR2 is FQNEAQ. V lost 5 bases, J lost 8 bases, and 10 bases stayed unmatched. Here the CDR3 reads CASSTGTGQGGYTF. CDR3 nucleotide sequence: TGTGCCAGCAGCACTGGGACAGGCCAGGGGGGCTACACCTTC.

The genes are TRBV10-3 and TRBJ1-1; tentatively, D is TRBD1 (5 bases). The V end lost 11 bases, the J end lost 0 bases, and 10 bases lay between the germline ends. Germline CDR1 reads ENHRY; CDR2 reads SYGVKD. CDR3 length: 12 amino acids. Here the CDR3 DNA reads TGTGCCGTTGAAGGGGTGAACACTGAAGCTTTCTTT. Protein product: CAVEGVNTEAFF.

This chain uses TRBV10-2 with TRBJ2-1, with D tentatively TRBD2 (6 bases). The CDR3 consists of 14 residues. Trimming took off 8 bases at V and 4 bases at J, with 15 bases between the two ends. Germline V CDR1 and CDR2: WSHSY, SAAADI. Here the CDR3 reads CASGWASEYNEQFF. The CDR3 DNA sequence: TGCGCCAGCGGTTGGGCTAGCGAGTACAATGAGCAGTTCTTC.

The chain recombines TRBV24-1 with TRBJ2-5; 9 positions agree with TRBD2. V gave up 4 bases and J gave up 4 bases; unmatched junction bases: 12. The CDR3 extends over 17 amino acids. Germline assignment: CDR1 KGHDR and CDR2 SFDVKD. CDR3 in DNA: TGTGCCACCAGTGACCCCGGGGGAGCGGGGGGAAGAGAGACCCAGTACTTC. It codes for CATSDPGGAGGRETQYF.

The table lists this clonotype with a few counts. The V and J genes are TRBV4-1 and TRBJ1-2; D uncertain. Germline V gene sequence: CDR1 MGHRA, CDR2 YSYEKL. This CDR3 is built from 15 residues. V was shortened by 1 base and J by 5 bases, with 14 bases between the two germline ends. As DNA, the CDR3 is TGCGCCAGCAGCCAAGCGAGGACGGCGTCTTATGGCTACACCTTC. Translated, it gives CASSQARTASYGYTF.

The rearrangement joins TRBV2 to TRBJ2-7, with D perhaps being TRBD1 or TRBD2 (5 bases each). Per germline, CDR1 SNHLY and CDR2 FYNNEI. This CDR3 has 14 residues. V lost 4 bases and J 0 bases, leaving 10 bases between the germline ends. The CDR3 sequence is CASSVPGASYEQYF. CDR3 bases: TGTGCCAGCAGTGTTCCCGGGGCCTCCTACGAGCAGTACTTC. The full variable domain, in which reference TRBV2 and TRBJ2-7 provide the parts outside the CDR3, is EPEVTQTPSHQVTQMGQEVILRCVPISNHLYFYWYRQILGQKVEFLVSFYNNEISEKSEIFDDQFSVERPDGSNFTLKIRSTKLEDSAMYFCASSVPGASYEQYFGPGTRLTVT.

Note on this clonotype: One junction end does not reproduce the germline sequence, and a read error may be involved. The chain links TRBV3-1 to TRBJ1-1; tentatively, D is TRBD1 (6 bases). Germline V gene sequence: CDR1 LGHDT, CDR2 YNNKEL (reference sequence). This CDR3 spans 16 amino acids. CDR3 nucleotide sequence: TGTGCCAGCAGCCAAGATTCGCAGGGGTATAACACTGGAGCTTTCTTT. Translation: CASSQDSQGYNTGAFF.

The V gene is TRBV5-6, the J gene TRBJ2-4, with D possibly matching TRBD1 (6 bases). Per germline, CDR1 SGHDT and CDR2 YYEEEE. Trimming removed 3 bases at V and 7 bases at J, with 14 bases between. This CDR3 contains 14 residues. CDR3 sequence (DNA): TGTGCCAGCAGCTCACAGGGTTTTATGAACATTCAGTACTTC. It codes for CASSSQGFMNIQYF. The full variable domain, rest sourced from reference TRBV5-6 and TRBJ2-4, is DAGVTQSPTHLIKTRGQQVTLRCSPKSGHDTVSWYQQALGQGPQFIFQYYEEEERQRGNFPDRFSGHQFPNYSSELNVNALLLGDSALYLCASSSQGFMNIQYFGAGTRLSVL.

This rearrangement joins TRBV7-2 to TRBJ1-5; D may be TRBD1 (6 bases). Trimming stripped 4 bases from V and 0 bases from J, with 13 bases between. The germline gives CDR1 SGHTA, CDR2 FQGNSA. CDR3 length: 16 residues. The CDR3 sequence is CASSSQGWYSNQPQHF. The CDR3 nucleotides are TGTGCCAGCAGCTCCCAGGGGTGGTATAGCAATCAGCCCCAGCATTTT.

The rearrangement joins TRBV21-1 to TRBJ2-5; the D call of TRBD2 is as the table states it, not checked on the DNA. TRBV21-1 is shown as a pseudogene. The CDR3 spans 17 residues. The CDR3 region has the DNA TGTGCCAGCAGCAATCTGCGATCTAACGGCCCCCAAGAGACCCAGTACTTC. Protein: CASSNLRSNGPQETQYF.

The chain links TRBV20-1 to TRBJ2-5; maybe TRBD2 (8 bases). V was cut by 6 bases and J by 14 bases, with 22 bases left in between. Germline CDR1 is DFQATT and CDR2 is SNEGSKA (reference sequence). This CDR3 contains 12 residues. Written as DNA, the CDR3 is TGCAGTGCGCGGGGACAGAGCGGGACTAGATACTTC. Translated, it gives CSARGQSGTRYF.

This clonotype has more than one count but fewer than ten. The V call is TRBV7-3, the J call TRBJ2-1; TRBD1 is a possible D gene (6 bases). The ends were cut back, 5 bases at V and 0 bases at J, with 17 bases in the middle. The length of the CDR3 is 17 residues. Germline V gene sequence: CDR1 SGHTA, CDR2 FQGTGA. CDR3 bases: TGTGCCAGCAGCCCCCCAGGGGCCTCGAGCTCCTACAATGAGCAGTTCTTC. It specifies CASSPPGASSSYNEQFF. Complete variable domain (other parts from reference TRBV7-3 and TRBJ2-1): GAGVSQTPSNKVTEKGKYVELRCDPISGHTALYWYRQSLGQGPEFLIYFQGTGAADDSGLPNDRFFAVRPEGSVSTLKIQRTERGDSAVYLCASSPPGASSSYNEQFFGPGTRLTVL.

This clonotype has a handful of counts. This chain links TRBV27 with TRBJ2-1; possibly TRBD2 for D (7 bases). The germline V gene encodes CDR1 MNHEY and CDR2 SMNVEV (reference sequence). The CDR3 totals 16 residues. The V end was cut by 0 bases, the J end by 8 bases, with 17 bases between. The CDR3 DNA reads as TGTGCCAGCAGTTTATCGAGGGGGGGGGCTTGGGATGAGCAGTTCTTC. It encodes CASSLSRGGAWDEQFF.

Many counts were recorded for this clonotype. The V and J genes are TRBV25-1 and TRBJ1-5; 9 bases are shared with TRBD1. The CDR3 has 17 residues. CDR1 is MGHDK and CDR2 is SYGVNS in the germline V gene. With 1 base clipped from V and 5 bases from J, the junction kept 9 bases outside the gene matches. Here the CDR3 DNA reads TGTGCCAGCAGTGAATTGGGGGGGACAGGGCAAGATCAGCCCCAGCATTTT. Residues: CASSELGGTGQDQPQHF.

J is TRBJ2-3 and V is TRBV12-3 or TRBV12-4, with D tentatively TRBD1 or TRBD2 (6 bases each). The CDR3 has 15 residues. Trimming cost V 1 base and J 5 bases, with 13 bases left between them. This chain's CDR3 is CASSLGGGRRDTQYF. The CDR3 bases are TGTGCCAGCAGTTTAGGAGGGGGGCGACGAGATACGCAGTATTTT.